This T cell receptor (beta chain) appears in the sequencing data of a study of T-cell reconstitution after alpha-beta-depleted transplantation in children. CDR3 size: 14 residues. Germline-derived CDR1 and CDR2 are LGHNA and YNFKEQ. With 3 bases removed from V and 2 bases from J, the gap between germline ends came to 9 bases. Ten or more counts support this clonotype. Researchers prepared the TCRbeta library using unique molecular identifiers, the study reports. MiXCR, run by TCRdb on the PCR reads, gives a single entry per CDR3 protein. Here the sample spans 700,000 to 950,000 distinct CDR3 sequences, about 15% being singletons.

This chain connects TRBV4-2 to TRBJ2-3, with a tentative D call TRBD2 (5 bases). Sequences were derived from PBMCs, mostly from graft donor cells, sampled 360 days after TCRalphabeta/CD19-depleted stem cell transplant. The TCR sequence derives from a male patient between 10 and 17 years old who had a stem cell transplant for acute lymphoblastic leukemia, so the T cells may come from the graft donor. The CDR3: CASSQAGATDTQYF. CDR3 sequence (DNA): TGTGCCAGCAGCCAGGCGGGTGCCACAGATACGCAGTATTTT.